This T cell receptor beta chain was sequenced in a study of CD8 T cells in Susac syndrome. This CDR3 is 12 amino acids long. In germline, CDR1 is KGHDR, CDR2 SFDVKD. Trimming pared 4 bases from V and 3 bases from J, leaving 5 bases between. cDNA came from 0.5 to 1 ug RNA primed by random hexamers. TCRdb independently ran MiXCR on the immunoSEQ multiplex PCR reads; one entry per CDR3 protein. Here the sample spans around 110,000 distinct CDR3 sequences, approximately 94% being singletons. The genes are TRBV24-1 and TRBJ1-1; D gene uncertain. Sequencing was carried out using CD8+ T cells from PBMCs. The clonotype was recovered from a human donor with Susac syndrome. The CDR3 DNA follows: TGTGCCACCAGTGACCGCGACACTGAAGCTTTCTTT. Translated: CATSDRDTEAFF.